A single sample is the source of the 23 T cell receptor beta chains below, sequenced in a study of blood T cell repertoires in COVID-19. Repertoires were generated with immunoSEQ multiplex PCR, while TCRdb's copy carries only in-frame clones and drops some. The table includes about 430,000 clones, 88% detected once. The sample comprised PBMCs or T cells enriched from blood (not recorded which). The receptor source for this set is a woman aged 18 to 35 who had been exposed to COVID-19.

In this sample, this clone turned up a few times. CDR3 region: CASSPGTEAFF. For the CDR3, the DNA is TGTGCCAGCAGCCCAGGGACTGAAGCTTTCTTT. The V and J genes are TRBV7-8 and TRBJ1-1; perhaps TRBD1 as D (5 bases). The V end lost 5 bases, the J end lost 5 bases, and 6 bases lay between the germline ends. The germline gives CDR1 SGHVS, CDR2 FQNEAQ. CDR3 length: 11 residues. The whole variable domain, filled in from reference TRBV7-8 and TRBJ1-1, reads GAGVSQSPRYKVAKRGQDVALRCDPISGHVSLFWYQQALGQGPEFLTYFQNEAQLDKSGLPSDRFFAERPEGSVSTLKIQRTQQEDSAVYLCASSPGTEAFFGQGTRLTVV.

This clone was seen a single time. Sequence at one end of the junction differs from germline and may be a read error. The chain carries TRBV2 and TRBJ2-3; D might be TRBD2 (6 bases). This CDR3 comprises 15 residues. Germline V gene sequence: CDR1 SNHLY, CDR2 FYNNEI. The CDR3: CASREGTYTTDTQYF. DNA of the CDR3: TGTGCCAGCAGAGAAGGGACTTATACAACAGATACGCAGTATTTT.

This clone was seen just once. This chain's CDR3 is CATKGQGREKLFF. For the CDR3, the DNA is TGTGCCACCAAAGGGCAGGGCAGGGAAAAACTGTTTTTT. The chain carries TRBV28 and TRBJ1-4; D perhaps matches TRBD1 (5 bases). Germline loops: CDR1 MDHEN, CDR2 SYDVKM. Trimming stripped 10 bases from V and 8 bases from J, with 17 bases between. CDR3 length: 13 residues.

The CDR3 loop is CASSESLTGYTEAFF. Here the CDR3 DNA reads TGCGCCAGCAGTGAGTCGCTGACAGGATACACTGAAGCTTTCTTT. The chain uses TRBV10-1 and TRBJ1-1; possibly TRBD1 for D (6 bases). The CDR3 totals 15 residues. V was cut by 0 bases and J by 3 bases, with 11 bases left in between. Germline CDR1 is WNHNN and CDR2 is SYGVQD (reference sequence).

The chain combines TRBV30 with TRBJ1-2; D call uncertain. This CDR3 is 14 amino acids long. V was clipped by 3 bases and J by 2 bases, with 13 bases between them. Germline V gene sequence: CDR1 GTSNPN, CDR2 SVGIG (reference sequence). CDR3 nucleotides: TGTGCCTGGAGCGGAGAGGGCCTGAACTATGGCTACACCTTC. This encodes CAWSGEGLNYGYTF.

The CDR3 region is CASSSGTVSNQPQHF. In DNA, the CDR3 is TGTGCCAGCAGTTCCGGGACAGTTAGCAATCAGCCCCAGCATTTT. The gene calls are TRBV2 and TRBJ1-5, with 7 bases that match TRBD1. The CDR3 consists of 15 residues. Trimming cost V 5 bases and J 0 bases; bases outside gene matches: 4. The germline V gene has CDR1 SNHLY and CDR2 FYNNEI.

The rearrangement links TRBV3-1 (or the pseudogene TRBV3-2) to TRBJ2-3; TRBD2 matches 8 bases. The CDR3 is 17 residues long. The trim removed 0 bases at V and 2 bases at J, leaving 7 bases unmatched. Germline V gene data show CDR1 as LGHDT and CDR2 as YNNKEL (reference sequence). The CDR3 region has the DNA TGTGCCAGCAGCCAAGATTTAACTAGCGGCTTCACAGATACGCAGTATTTT. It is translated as CASSQDLTSGFTDTQYF.

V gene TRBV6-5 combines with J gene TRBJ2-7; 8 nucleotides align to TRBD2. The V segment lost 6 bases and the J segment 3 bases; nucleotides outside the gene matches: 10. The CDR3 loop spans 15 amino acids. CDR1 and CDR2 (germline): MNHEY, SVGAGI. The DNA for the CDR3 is TGTGCCAGCAGGCCTTCTTCCAGCGGGAGCTACGAGCAGTACTTC. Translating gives CASRPSSSGSYEQYF.

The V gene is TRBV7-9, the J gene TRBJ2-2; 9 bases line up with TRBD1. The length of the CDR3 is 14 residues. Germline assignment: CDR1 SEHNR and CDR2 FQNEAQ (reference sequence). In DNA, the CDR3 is TGTTTACCGGGGACAGGGATCGTCACCGGGGAGCTGTTTTTT. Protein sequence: CLPGTGIVTGELFF.

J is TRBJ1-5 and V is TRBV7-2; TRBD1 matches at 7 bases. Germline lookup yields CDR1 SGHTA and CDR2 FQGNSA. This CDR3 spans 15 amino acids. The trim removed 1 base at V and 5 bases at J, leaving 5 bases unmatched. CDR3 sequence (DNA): TGTGCCAGCAGCTTAGTGCAGGGGGTTTATCAGCCCCAGCATTTT. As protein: CASSLVQGVYQPQHF. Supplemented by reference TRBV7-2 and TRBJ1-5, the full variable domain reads GAGVSQSPSNKVTEKGKDVELRCDPISGHTALYWYRQSLGQGLEFLIYFQGNSAPDKSGLPSDRFSAERTGGSVSTLTIQRTQQEDSAVYLCASSLVQGVYQPQHFGDGTRLSIL.

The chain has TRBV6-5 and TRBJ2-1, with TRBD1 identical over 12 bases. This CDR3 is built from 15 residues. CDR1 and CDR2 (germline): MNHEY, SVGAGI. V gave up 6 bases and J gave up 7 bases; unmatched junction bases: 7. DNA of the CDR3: TGTGCCAGCAGAGAGGGGACAGGGGGCGGAAATGAGCAGTTCTTC. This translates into CASREGTGGGNEQFF.

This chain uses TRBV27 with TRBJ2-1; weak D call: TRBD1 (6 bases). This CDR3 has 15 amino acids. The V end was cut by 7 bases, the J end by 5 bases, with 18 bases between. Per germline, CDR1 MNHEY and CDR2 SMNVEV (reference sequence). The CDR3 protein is CASTKMPGTHNEQFF. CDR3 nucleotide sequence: TGTGCCAGCACCAAGATGCCCGGGACACACAATGAGCAGTTCTTC.

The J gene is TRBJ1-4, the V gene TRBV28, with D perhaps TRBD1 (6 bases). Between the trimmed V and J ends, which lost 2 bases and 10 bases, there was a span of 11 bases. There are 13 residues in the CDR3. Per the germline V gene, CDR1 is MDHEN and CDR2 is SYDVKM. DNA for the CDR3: TGTGCCAGCAGTTTACTGACAGGCAGAAAACTGTTTTTT. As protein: CASSLLTGRKLFF.

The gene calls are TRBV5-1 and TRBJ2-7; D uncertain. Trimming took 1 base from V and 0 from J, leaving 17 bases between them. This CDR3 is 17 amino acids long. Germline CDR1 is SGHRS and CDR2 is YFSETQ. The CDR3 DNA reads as TGCGCCAGCAGCTTGCGGCCAGGCAGAAAGGACTCCTACGAGCAGTACTTC. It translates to CASSLRPGRKDSYEQYF.

The CDR3 protein is CASSEPGLHNEQFF. In DNA, the CDR3 is TGCGCCAGCAGTGAACCGGGACTCCACAATGAGCAGTTCTTC. The chain carries TRBV10-1 and TRBJ2-1; tentative D call: TRBD2 (6 bases). Trimming took off 3 bases at V and 5 bases at J, with 11 bases between the two ends. There are 14 residues in the CDR3. The V gene's germline CDR1 is WNHNN and CDR2 SYGVQD (reference sequence).

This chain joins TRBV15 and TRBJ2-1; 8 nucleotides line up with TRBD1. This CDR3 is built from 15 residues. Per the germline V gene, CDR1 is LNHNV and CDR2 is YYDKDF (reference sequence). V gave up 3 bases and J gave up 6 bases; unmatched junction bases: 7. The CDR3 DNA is TGTGCCACCAGCAGTGGCAGGGGGCCCGGCAATGAGCAGTTCTTC. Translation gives CATSSGRGPGNEQFF.

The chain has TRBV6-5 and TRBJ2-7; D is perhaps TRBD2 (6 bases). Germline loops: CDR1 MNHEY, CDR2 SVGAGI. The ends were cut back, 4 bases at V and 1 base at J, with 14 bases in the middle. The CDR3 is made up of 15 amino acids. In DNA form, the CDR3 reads TGTGCCAGCAGTTCCCCGGGACTGACGTCCTACGAGCAGTACTTC. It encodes CASSSPGLTSYEQYF.

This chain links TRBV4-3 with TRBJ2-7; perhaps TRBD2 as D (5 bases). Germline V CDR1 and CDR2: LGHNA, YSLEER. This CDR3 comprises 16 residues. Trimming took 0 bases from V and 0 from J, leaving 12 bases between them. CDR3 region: CASSQEDFRSSYEQYF. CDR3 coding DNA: TGCGCCAGCAGCCAAGAGGACTTCCGGAGCTCCTACGAGCAGTACTTC.

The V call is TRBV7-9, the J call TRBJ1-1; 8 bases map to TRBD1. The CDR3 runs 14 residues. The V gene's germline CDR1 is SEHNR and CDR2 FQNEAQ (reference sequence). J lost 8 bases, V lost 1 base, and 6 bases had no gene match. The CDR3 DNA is TGTGCCAGCAGCTTAGTCACAGGGGGTAAAGAAGCTTTCTTT. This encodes CASSLVTGGKEAFF. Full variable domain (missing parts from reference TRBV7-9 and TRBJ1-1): DTGVSQNPRHKITKRGQNVTFRCDPISEHNRLYWYRQTLGQGPEFLTYFQNEAQLEKSRLLSDRFSAERPKGSFSTLEIQRTEQGDSAMYLCASSLVTGGKEAFFGQGTRLTVV.

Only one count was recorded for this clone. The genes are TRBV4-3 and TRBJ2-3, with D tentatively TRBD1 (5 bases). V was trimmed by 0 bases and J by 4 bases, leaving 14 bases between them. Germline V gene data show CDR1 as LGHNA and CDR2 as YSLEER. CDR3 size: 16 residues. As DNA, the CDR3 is TGCGCCAGCAGCCAAGATTTAAGTGGGGCTGCAGATACGCAGTATTTT. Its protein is CASSQDLSGAADTQYF.

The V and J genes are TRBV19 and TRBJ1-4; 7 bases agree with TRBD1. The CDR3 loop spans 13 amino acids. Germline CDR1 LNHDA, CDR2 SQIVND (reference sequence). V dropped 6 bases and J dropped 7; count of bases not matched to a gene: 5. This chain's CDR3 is CASRLGTVEKLFF. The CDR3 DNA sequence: TGTGCCAGTAGGCTCGGGACAGTTGAAAAACTGTTTTTT.

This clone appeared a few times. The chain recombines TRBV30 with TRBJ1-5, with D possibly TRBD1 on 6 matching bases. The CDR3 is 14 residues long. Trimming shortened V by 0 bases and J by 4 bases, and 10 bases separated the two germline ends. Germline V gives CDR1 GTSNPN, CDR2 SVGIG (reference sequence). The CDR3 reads CAWSVGTPNQPQHF. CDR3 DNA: TGTGCCTGGAGTGTAGGGACACCTAATCAGCCCCAGCATTTT.

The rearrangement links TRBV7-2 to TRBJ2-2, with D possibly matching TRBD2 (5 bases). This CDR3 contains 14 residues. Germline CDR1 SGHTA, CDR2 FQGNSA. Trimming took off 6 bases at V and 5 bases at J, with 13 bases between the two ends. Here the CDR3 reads CASSQRTGTGELFF. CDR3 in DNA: TGTGCCAGCAGTCAACGAACGGGGACCGGGGAGCTGTTTTTT.